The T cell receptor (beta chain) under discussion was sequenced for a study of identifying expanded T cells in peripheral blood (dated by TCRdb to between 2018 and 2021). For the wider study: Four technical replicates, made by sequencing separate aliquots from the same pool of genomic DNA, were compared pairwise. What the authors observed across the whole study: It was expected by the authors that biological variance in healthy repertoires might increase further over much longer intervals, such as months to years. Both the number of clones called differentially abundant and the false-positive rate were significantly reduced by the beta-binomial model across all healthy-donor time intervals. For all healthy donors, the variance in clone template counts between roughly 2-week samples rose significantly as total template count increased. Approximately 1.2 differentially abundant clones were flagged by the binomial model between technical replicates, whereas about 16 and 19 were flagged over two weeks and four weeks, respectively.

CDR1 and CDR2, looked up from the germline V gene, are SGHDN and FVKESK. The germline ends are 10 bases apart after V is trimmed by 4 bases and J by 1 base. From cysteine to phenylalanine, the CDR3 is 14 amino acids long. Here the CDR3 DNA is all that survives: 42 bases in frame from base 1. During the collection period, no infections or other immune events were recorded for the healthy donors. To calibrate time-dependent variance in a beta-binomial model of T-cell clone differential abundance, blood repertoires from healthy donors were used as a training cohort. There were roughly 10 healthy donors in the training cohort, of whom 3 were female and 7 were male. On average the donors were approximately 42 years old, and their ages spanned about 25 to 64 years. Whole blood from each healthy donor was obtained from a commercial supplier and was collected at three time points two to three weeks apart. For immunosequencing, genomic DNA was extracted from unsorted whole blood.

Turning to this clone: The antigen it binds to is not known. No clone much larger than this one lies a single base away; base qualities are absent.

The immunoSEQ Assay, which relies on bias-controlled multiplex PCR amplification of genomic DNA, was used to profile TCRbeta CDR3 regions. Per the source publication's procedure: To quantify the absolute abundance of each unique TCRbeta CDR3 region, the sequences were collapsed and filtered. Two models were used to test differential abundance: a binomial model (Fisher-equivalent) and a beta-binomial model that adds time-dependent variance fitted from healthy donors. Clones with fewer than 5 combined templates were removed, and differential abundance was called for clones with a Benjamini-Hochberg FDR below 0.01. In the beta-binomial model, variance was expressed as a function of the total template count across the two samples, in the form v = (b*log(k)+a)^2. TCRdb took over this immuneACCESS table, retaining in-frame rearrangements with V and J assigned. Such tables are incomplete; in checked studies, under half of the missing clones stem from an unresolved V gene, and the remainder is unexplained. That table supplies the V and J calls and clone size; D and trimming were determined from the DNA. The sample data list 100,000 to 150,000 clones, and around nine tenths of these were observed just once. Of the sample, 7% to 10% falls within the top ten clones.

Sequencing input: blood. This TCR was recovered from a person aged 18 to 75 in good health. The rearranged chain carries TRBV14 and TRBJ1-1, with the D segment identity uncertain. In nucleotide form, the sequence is TGTGCCAGCAGCCTATTACAGTGGAACACTGAAGCTTTCTTT. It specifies CASSLLQWNTEAFF.